The sequence of this T cell receptor (beta chain) was determined in a study of T cells in Graves' hyperthyroidism and ophthalmopathy. Per the germline V gene, CDR1 is SGHTA and CDR2 is FQGTGA. The CDR3 sequence is 14 residues long. The ends were cut back, 4 bases at V and 5 bases at J, with 11 bases in the middle. This clonotype was recorded many times. From RNA transcripts, TCR beta CDR3 regions were amplified. HTBI primers were employed in a first-round RT-PCR of the TCR CDR3. Using its own MiXCR run on the multiplex PCR reads, TCRdb lists one record per CDR3 protein. The data hold some 440,000 distinct CDR3 sequences, with 15% to 19% observed a single time.

The J gene is TRBJ2-2, the V gene TRBV7-3; D is possibly TRBD1 (6 bases). Specimen: blood. The TCR originated in a woman between 18 and 29 years old with Graves' hyperthyroidism. In DNA form, the CDR3 reads TGTGCCAGCAGCTCGGACAGCAGAACCGGGGAGCTGTTTTTT. This codes for CASSSDSRTGELFF.